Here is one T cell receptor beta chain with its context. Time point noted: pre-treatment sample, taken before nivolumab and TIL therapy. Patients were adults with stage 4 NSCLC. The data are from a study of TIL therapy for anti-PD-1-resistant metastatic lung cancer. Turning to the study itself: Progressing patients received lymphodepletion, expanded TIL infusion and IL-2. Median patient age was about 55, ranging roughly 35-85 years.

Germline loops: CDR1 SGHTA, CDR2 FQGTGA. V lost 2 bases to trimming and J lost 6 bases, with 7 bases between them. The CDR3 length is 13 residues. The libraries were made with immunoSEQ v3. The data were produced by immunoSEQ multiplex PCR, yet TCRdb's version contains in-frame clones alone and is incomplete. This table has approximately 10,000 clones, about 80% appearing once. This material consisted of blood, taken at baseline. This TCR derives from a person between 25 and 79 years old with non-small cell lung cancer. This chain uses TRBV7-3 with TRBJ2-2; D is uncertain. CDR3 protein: CASSLRQSGELFF. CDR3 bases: TGTGCCAGCAGCTTACGGCAATCCGGGGAGCTGTTTTTT.